This is a list of T cell receptor beta chains from one sample in a study of blood T cell repertoires in COVID-19. Sequenced by immunoSEQ multiplex PCR; TCRdb stores in-frame clones only, minus some. Here the sample spans roughly 250,000 clones, approximately 82% being singletons. The sample comprised peripheral blood. The receptors derive from a woman of 80 years or more with active or convalescent COVID-19. Both conserved end residues are part of each CDR3. D genes are given only for firm matches. Size is omitted from some rows. Given values are once, few, many or a class for expanded clones.

clone size	V gene	J gene	D gene	CDR3 protein	CDR3 DNA
-	TRBV13	TRBJ2-2	TRBD2	CASSLLFALAGDNTGELFF	TGTGCCAGCAGTTTATTGTTTGCCCTAGCGGGGGATAACACCGGGGAGCTGTTTTTT
few	TRBV5-4	TRBJ1-6	TRBD1	CASSRDRVGSPLHF	TGTGCCAGCAGCCGGGACAGGGTGGGTTCACCCCTCCACTTT
once	TRBV7-9	TRBJ2-3	TRBD2	CASSLGTSGSGADTQYF	TGTGCCAGCAGCTTGGGTACTAGCGGGAGTGGGGCAGATACGCAGTATTTT
-	TRBV10-1	TRBJ2-3	-	CASSDTIITDTQYF	TGCGCCAGCAGTGATACTATAATCACAGATACGCAGTATTTT
-	TRBV11-2	TRBJ1-6	-	CASSSQGPVNSPLHF	TGTGCCAGCAGCTCACAGGGACCAGTTAATTCACCCCTCCACTTT
-	TRBV6-6	TRBJ1-5	-	CASSQTQGTSNQPQHF	TGTGCCAGCAGTCAGACACAGGGTACGAGCAATCAGCCCCAGCATTTT
-	TRBV9	TRBJ2-3	-	CASSGTQSGTQYF	TGTGCCAGCAGCGGGACTCAGTCGGGTACGCAGTATTTT
few	TRBV2	TRBJ1-4	-	CASRTHGRTNEKLFF	TGTGCCAGCAGGACACACGGGAGGACTAATGAAAAACTGTTTTTT
few	TRBV24-1	TRBJ2-7	-	CATSDLGSSDEQYF	TGTGCCACCAGTGATTTGGGAAGTAGCGACGAGCAGTACTTC
few	TRBV10-2	TRBJ2-2	TRBD2	CASSVAGGTGELFF	TGCGCCAGCAGTGTAGCGGGAGGAACCGGGGAGCTGTTTTTT
-	TRBV7-2	TRBJ1-1	-	CASSSRRRDTEAFF	TGTGCCAGCAGCTCCCGTCGGAGGGACACTGAAGCTTTCTTT
-	TRBV19	TRBJ1-4	TRBD1	CASTSTGTGREKLFF	TGTGCCAGTACCTCGACCGGGACAGGGAGGGAAAAACTGTTTTTT
once	TRBV7-8	TRBJ1-2	TRBD1	CASSLGGQGATHTYGYTF	TGTGCCAGCAGCTTAGGTGGGCAGGGGGCGACCCATACCTATGGCTACACCTTC
once	TRBV5-1	TRBJ2-2	TRBD1	CASSHGQGVVGELFF	TGCGCCAGCAGCCATGGACAGGGGGTCGTCGGGGAGCTGTTTTTT
-	TRBV27	TRBJ2-2	TRBD1	CASSADRVVTGELFF	TGTGCCAGCAGCGCCGACAGGGTGGTAACCGGGGAGCTGTTTTTT
once	TRBV5-1	TRBJ1-1	-	CASSVGHSNTEAFF	TGCGCCAGCAGCGTGGGACATTCGAACACTGAAGCTTTCTTT
once	TRBV5-6	TRBJ1-5	-	CASSLAQGQPQHF	TGTGCCAGCAGCTTGGCACAGGGACAGCCCCAGCATTTT
-	TRBV5-1	TRBJ2-3	TRBD1	CASSLGQGGTDTQYF	TGCGCCAGCAGCTTGGGACAGGGTGGCACAGATACGCAGTATTTT
-	TRBV5-4	TRBJ2-7	TRBD1	CASSADRREQYF	TGTGCCAGCAGCGCGGACAGGCGCGAGCAGTACTTC
-	TRBV3-1/TRBV3-2	TRBJ1-5	TRBD1	CASSPPGGQPQHF	TGTGCCAGCAGCCCTCCAGGGGGCCAGCCCCAGCATTTT
-	TRBV3-1/TRBV3-2	TRBJ1-2	-	CASSLTRDEGYTF	TGTGCCAGCAGCTTAACGAGGGATGAGGGCTACACCTTC
-	TRBV18	TRBJ1-2	-	CASSRRTQGGEYGYTF	TGTGCCAGCTCACGGCGAACACAGGGAGGGGAGTATGGCTACACCTTC
-	TRBV7-9	TRBJ1-4	-	CASSLGGGAGCITNEKLFF	TGTGCCAGCAGCTTAGGGGGAGGGGCAGGGTGTATTACTAATGAAAAACTGTTTTTT
-	TRBV28	TRBJ1-2	-	CASSFLQGLHRYTF	TGTGCCAGCAGCTTCCTACAGGGATTGCATAGATACACCTTC
-	TRBV28	TRBJ1-4	-	CASSSRTYPNEKLFF	TGTGCCAGCAGTTCCCGGACATATCCTAATGAAAAACTGTTTTTT
-	TRBV5-1	TRBJ1-1	-	CASSLDGGTEAFF	TGCGCCAGCAGCTTGGACGGGGGCACTGAAGCTTTCTTT
-	TRBV7-9	TRBJ1-4	-	CASSLVTGWSTNEKLFF	TGTGCCAGCAGCTTAGTTACAGGGTGGTCAACTAATGAAAAACTGTTTTTT